Presented here are 16 T cell receptor beta chains from one specimen sequenced in a study of beta chain features in type 1 diabetes. Regarding the study as a whole: Significant though moderate, a shortening of TCRB CDR3s appeared in all four CD4+ subsets of Type 1 diabetes patients.

The study reverse transcribed the entire isolated RNA, so it sequenced expressed TCRB transcripts. Clones were sequenced by immunoSEQ multiplex PCR, and TCRdb holds only the in-frame ones, with some missing. The data show roughly 730,000 clones, roughly 13% seen once. These receptors' antigens are unknown. The sequencing sample was made of naive CD4+ T cells from blood. These receptors were obtained from a man aged 18 to 30 with type 1 diabetes.

There are a few counts of this clone. This sequence joins TRBV5-4 and TRBJ1-2, with a tentative D call TRBD1 (6 bases). The germline CDR1 and CDR2 sequences are SGHNT and YYREEE (reference sequence). This CDR3 has 13 residues. V dropped 0 bases and J dropped 8 bases, with 11 bases sitting between them. CDR3 coding DNA: TGTGCCAGCAGCTTGGAACAGGGATACGGCTACACCTTC. Translated, it gives CASSLEQGYGYTF.

In the case of this clone: The same CDR3 also results from other DNA sequences found in this sample. J is TRBJ2-1 and V is TRBV30, with TRBD2 as a possible D gene (7 bases). V lost 2 bases and J 15 bases, leaving 14 bases between the germline ends. The CDR3 consists of 11 residues. Germline V CDR1 and CDR2: GTSNPN, SVGIG (reference sequence). The CDR3 loop is CAWSRGPGGFF. CDR3 sequence (DNA): TGTGCCTGGAGTCGGGGGCCGGGGGGGTTCTTC.

The V call is TRBV2, the J call TRBJ1-2; 7 bases are shared with TRBD1. This CDR3 has 16 residues. The V segment lost 6 bases and the J segment 4 bases; nucleotides outside the gene matches: 14. Germline CDR1 and CDR2: SNHLY and FYNNEI. The CDR3 spells CASSIQGLLLGYGYTF. The CDR3 DNA is TGTGCCAGCAGCATACAGGGGCTCCTGTTGGGCTATGGCTACACCTTC.

There are a few counts of this clone. The same CDR3 arises from other DNA sequences in this sample as well. J is TRBJ2-7 and V is TRBV30; D unresolved. The germline V gene encodes CDR1 GTSNPN and CDR2 SVGIG (reference sequence). Trimming pared 2 bases from V and 0 bases from J, leaving 8 bases between. This CDR3 has 13 amino acids. The CDR3 nucleotides read TGTGCCTGGAGTCCCCCAGGCTCCTACGAGCAGTACTTC. As protein: CAWSPPGSYEQYF.

This clone was seen a few times. This sequence joins TRBV6-5 and TRBJ1-6, with 11 bases aligning to TRBD1. J gave up 8 bases and V 6 bases, and 3 bases lay outside the gene matches. The germline gives CDR1 MNHEY, CDR2 SVGAGI. This CDR3 is 14 amino acids long. The CDR3, as DNA: TGTGCCAGCAGCCGGGGACAGGGGGATTCACCCCTCCACTTT. This translates into CASSRGQGDSPLHF.

The chain couples TRBV28 to TRBJ1-1, with 8 bases that match TRBD1. V dropped 5 bases and J dropped 13; count of bases not matched to a gene: 6. The CDR3 consists of 11 residues. CDR1 is MDHEN, CDR2 SYDVKM, per germline. The CDR3 is CASSGQGKGFF. The CDR3 DNA follows: TGTGCCAGCAGTGGACAGGGAAAGGGTTTCTTT.

V is TRBV9 and J is TRBJ1-1, with 9 bases matching TRBD1. This CDR3 comprises 16 residues. J gave up 1 base and V 2 bases, and 6 bases lay outside the gene matches. The V gene's germline CDR1 is SGDLS and CDR2 YYNGEE. Here the CDR3 DNA reads TGTGCCAGCAGCGTGTCCCAACAGGGGGCGAACACTGAAGCTTTCTTT. This sequence encodes CASSVSQQGANTEAFF.

The chain uses TRBV9 and TRBJ2-3; no firm D call. The CDR3 length is 16 residues. V was clipped by 0 bases and J by 0 bases, with 11 bases between them. Per germline, CDR1 SGDLS and CDR2 YYNGEE. For the CDR3, the DNA is TGTGCCAGCAGCGTAGGCAGCCCCGATAGCACAGATACGCAGTATTTT. Translating it yields CASSVGSPDSTDTQYF.

The table lists this clone with a count of one. V and J are TRBV4-2 and TRBJ2-3; 8 nucleotides align to TRBD1. Trimming cost V 3 bases and J 4 bases; bases outside gene matches: 9. This CDR3 has 16 residues. Germline V lookup: CDR1 LGHNA, CDR2 YNFKEQ. CDR3 in DNA: TGTGCCAGCAGCCAGGTGTACCAGGGGGCGGCAGATACGCAGTATTTT. Translation: CASSQVYQGAADTQYF.

The chain links TRBV5-1 to TRBJ2-5; D unresolved. The germline V gene encodes CDR1 SGHRS and CDR2 YFSETQ. This CDR3 comprises 12 residues. Trimming cost V 0 bases and J 5 bases, with 5 bases left between them. CDR3 loop: CASSLDWETQYF. Here the CDR3 DNA reads TGCGCCAGCAGCTTGGACTGGGAGACCCAGTACTTC.

V usage is TRBV4-1 and J usage is TRBJ1-2; weak D call: TRBD1 (6 bases). CDR1 is MGHRA, CDR2 YSYEKL, per germline. The CDR3 loop spans 15 amino acids. V was cut by 2 bases and J by 3 bases, with 13 bases left in between. For the CDR3, the DNA is TGCGCCAGCAGCCAATTTCTCAACAGGGACTATGGCTACACCTTC. It codes for CASSQFLNRDYGYTF.

This clone showed up just a few times. The genes are TRBV4-2 and TRBJ1-2; D perhaps matches TRBD1 (5 bases). Looked up from germline, CDR1 is LGHNA and CDR2 is YNFKEQ. V was shortened by 2 bases and J by 3 bases, with 10 bases between the two germline ends. This CDR3 contains 14 residues. CDR3: CASSQRGADYGYTF. The CDR3 DNA follows: TGTGCCAGCAGCCAACGAGGGGCCGACTATGGCTACACCTTC.

The V and J genes are TRBV9 and TRBJ1-6; the match to TRBD1 covers 7 bases. CDR1 and CDR2 (germline): SGDLS, YYNGEE. The CDR3 runs 14 residues. After removal of 4 bases from V and 10 bases from J, the junction contained 8 bases not matched to a gene. The CDR3 loop reads CASSRSGGGSPLHF. CDR3 bases: TGTGCCAGCAGCCGCTCAGGGGGTGGATCACCCCTCCACTTT.

This rearrangement joins TRBV7-9 to TRBJ2-3; D is ambiguous. CDR1 is SEHNR, CDR2 FQNEAQ, per germline (reference sequence). The germline V and J ends were trimmed by 4 bases and 10 bases, with 18 bases remaining between them. The CDR3 runs to 14 residues. The CDR3 region is CASSSETGRVPQYF. In nucleotides, the CDR3 is TGTGCCAGCAGCTCCGAGACGGGCCGTGTACCGCAGTATTTT.

This clone has just a few counts. This chain links TRBV7-9 with TRBJ1-6; D is uncertain. This CDR3 has 16 residues. V shed 2 bases and J shed 0 bases, with 8 bases lying between them. Per the germline V gene, CDR1 is SEHNR and CDR2 is FQNEAQ (reference sequence). Written as DNA, the CDR3 is TGTGCCAGCAGCTTACTCAGGAGCTCCTATAATTCACCCCTCCACTTT. Its translation is CASSLLRSSYNSPLHF.

The chain uses TRBV9 and TRBJ2-3; D gene unclear. Germline-derived CDR1 and CDR2 are SGDLS and YYNGEE. Trimming took off 0 bases at V and 4 bases at J, with 9 bases between the two ends. This CDR3 is 14 amino acids long. As DNA, the CDR3 is TGTGCCAGCAGCGTAGTGGGCAGATCAGATACGCAGTATTTT. This translates into CASSVVGRSDTQYF. The full variable domain, completed using reference TRBV9 and TRBJ2-3, is DSGVTQTPKHLITATGQRVTLRCSPRSGDLSVYWYQQSLDQGLQFLIQYYNGEERAKGNILERFSAQQFPDLHSELNLSSLELGDSALYFCASSVVGRSDTQYFGPGTRLTVL.